The entry below describes one T cell receptor beta chain. The entry originates in a study of blood T cell repertoires in COVID-19. Study in general: Acute and convalescent COVID-19 samples came from the United States, Italy and Spain. The analysed material was cDNA or gDNA that came from T cells, B-cell-depleted T cells, or PBMCs.

Each participant's cohort was designated according to participant-reported clinical history. Original processing methods: Reference gene primer amplification gave estimated nucleated cell counts. Some clones are missing from TCRdb's copy, which holds only in-frame ones; the method was immunoSEQ multiplex PCR. The V and J calls and clone size were taken over from that table, and D and trimming were inferred from the DNA. This table holds a few hundred thousand clones, approximately 88% found once. The CDR3 contains 16 residues. The V end was cut by 2 bases, the J end by 9 bases, with 17 bases between. Germline V lookup: CDR1 MNHEY, CDR2 SVGAGI.

The clonotype was recovered from a woman in her twenties or thirties who had recovered from COVID-19. The sequenced sample consisted of PBMCs or T cells enriched from blood (not recorded which). This chain connects TRBV6-5 to TRBJ1-6; tentative D call: TRBD1 (5 bases). The CDR3 region has the DNA TGTGCCAGCAGTTACATAGTACAGGTCTATCGTTCACCCCTCCACTTT. The encoded protein is CASSYIVQVYRSPLHF.